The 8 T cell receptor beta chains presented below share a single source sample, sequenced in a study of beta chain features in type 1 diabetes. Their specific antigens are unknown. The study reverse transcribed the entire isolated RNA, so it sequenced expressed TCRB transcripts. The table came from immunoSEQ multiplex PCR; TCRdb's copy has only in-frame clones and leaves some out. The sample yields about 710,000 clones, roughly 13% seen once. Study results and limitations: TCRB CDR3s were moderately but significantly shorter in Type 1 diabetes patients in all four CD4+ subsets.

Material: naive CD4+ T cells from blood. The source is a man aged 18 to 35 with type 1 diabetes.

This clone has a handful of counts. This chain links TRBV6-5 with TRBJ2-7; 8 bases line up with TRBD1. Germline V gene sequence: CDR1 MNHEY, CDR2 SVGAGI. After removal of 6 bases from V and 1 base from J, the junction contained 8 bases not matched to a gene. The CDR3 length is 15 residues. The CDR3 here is CASSPGQGASYEQYF. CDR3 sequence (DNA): TGTGCCAGCAGCCCCGGGCAGGGGGCATCCTACGAGCAGTACTTC.

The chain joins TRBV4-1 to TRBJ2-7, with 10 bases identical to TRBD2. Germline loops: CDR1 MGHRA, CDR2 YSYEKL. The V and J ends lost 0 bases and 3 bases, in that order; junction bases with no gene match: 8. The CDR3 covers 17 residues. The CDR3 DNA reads TGCGCCAGCAGCCAAGATCGCGGAGCTAGCGGGAGCTACGAGCAGTACTTC. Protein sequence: CASSQDRGASGSYEQYF.

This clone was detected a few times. For the CDR3, the DNA is TGTGCCAGCAGCTTATTTGCGGGCGCTAATGAAAAACTGTTTTTT. This gives the protein CASSLFAGANEKLFF. The gene calls are TRBV7-2 and TRBJ1-4, with D unclear. Germline-derived CDR1 and CDR2 are SGHTA and FQGNSA. V was cut by 2 bases and J by 3 bases, with 10 bases left in between. This CDR3 is built from 15 residues. Based on the CDR3 plus reference TRBV7-2 and TRBJ1-4, the full variable domain is GAGVSQSPSNKVTEKGKDVELRCDPISGHTALYWYRQSLGQGLEFLIYFQGNSAPDKSGLPSDRFSAERTGGSVSTLTIQRTQQEDSAVYLCASSLFAGANEKLFFGSGTQLSVL.

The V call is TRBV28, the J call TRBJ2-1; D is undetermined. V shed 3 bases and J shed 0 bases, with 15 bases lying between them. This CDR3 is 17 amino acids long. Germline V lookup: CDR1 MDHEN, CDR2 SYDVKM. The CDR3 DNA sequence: TGTGCCAGCAGTTTCTTTCAACGGACGGACTCCTACAATGAGCAGTTCTTC. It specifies CASSFFQRTDSYNEQFF.

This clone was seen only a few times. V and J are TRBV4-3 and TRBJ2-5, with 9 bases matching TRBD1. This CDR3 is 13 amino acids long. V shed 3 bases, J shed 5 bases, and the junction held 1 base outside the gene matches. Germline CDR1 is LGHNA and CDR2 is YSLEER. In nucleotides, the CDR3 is TGCGCCAGCAGCCACGACAGGGGGGAGACCCAGTACTTC. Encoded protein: CASSHDRGETQYF.

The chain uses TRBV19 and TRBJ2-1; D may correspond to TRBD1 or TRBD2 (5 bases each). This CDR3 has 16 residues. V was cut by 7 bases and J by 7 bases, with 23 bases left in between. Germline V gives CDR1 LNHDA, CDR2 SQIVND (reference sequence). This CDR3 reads CASTTIKTGWGNEQFF. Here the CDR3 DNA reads TGTGCCAGTACCACCATTAAGACGGGGTGGGGGAATGAGCAGTTCTTC. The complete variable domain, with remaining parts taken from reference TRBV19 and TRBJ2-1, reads DGGITQSPKYLFRKEGQNVTLSCEQNLNHDAMYWYRQDPGQGLRLIYYSQIVNDFQKGDIAEGYSVSREKKESFPLTVTSAQKNPTAFYLCASTTIKTGWGNEQFFGPGTRLTVL.

CDR3: CASSGGHEQFF. CDR3 DNA: TGTGCCAGCAGCGGCGGTCATGAGCAGTTCTTC. V gene TRBV5-4 combines with J gene TRBJ2-1; D unclear. V was shortened by 4 bases and J by 8 bases, with 7 bases between the two germline ends. This CDR3 has 11 residues. Per germline, CDR1 SGHNT and CDR2 YYREEE (reference sequence). Variable domain in full (rest from reference TRBV5-4 and TRBJ2-1): ETGVTQSPTHLIKTRGQQVTLRCSSQSGHNTVSWYQQALGQGPQFIFQYYREEENGRGNFPPRFSGLQFPNYSSELNVNALELDDSALYLCASSGGHEQFFGPGTRLTVL.

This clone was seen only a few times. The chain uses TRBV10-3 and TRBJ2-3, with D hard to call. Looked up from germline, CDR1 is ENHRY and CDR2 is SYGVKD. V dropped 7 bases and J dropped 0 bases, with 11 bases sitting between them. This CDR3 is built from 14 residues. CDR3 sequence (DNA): TGTGCCATCAAGATTTCCCTTAGCACAGATACGCAGTATTTT. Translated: CAIKISLSTDTQYF.